The entry that follows covers one T cell receptor (beta chain) sequence. The data belong to a study of blood T cell repertoires in COVID-19. The overall study: T cells, B-cell-depleted T cells, or PBMCs supplied cDNA or gDNA.

The CDR3 sequence is 13 residues long. The V segment lost 4 bases and the J segment 4 bases; nucleotides outside the gene matches: 3. Looked up from germline, CDR1 is SGHRS and CDR2 is YFSETQ. In the original processing: Estimation of nucleated cell counts was performed using reference gene primer amplification. The protocol was immunoSEQ multiplex PCR, while the TCRdb copy is restricted to in-frame clones and leaves out a portion. The DNA was the basis for D and trimming; V, J and clone size are from that table. The data show about 400,000 clones, more than 85% seen once. The clonotype originates from a woman in her 30s with acute or convalescent COVID-19. Source material: peripheral blood. The chain carries TRBV5-1 and TRBJ1-2; 8 bases match TRBD1. CDR3 coding DNA: TGCGCCAGCAGCGTGGACAGGGTCTATGGCTACACCTTC. It specifies CASSVDRVYGYTF. Full variable domain (outside the CDR3, taken from reference TRBV5-1 and TRBJ1-2): KAGVTQTPRYLIKTRGQQVTLSCSPISGHRSVSWYQQTPGQGLQFLFEYFSETQRNKGNFPGRFSGRQFSNSRSEMNVSTLELGDSALYLCASSVDRVYGYTFGSGTRLTVV.